Sequencing of this TCR beta chain was carried out in a study of molecular identifiers for immune sequencing clone quantification. Libraries of naive CD8 T cells were made from around 20,000 to 1,000,000 sorted cells. They used 10%, 30% or 50% RNA. This clonotype has ten or more counts. Its cognate antigen is unknown. Library preparation followed earlier protocols using designated TCR primers. TCRdb reprocessed the PCR reads via MiXCR and lists one record per CDR3 protein. The data hold some 590,000 distinct CDR3 sequences, with 25% observed a single time. Study-wide findings and caveats: Jurkat TCR RNA spiked in from one cell (amid some 1 million naive cells) was reportedly detectable. Among effectors, clones above 20 RNA copies held over 99% of molecules; among naive cells, under 1%.

The specimen sequenced was naive CD8+ T cells from blood, with Jurkat cell RNA spiked in. Subset of the sample: FACS-sorted CD8+CD4-CCR7+CD45RA+ naive T cells. This TCR was sampled from a human donor in good health. Some libraries in this study had Jurkat cell RNA spiked in.

CDR3 region: CASSQEVVRDLQETQYF. The CDR3 nucleotides are TGTGCCAGCAGCCAAGAAGTGGTCAGAGACCTACAAGAGACCCAGTACTTC. The chain employs TRBV4-2 and TRBJ2-5; D call uncertain. The CDR3 is 17 amino acids. Trimming stripped 0 bases from V and 2 bases from J, with 16 bases between. CDR1 is LGHNA and CDR2 is YNFKEQ in the germline V gene.